The 22 T cell receptor beta chains given below trace back to one sample, sequenced in a study of cytomegalovirus exposure and HLA in healthy donors (dated 2017 in TCRdb). Libraries were built with the immunoSEQ multiplex PCR assay. For the multiplex PCR, a mixture combining 60 forward primers for TCR Vbeta segments and 13 reverse primers for TCR Jbeta segments was used. Entries here come from immuneACCESS through TCRdb and include only in-frame sequences with V and J called. Some clones fail to appear in such tables; in the studies checked, an unresolved V gene covers under half of the shortfall, and the cause of the remainder is unknown. This sample comprises 170,000 or so clones, roughly three quarters of them detected only once. Around 14% of the sample is in the top ten clones. What was sequenced was PBMCs. These receptors originate from a woman aged 50 to 65 in good health and CMV-seropositive.

The V call is TRBV9, the J call TRBJ1-3; the match to TRBD1 covers 12 bases. Germline trimming cut 3 bases from V and 4 bases from J; bases unmatched to any gene: 2. The germline gives CDR1 SGDLS, CDR2 YYNGEE. CDR3 length equals 15 residues. CDR3 DNA: TGTGCCAGCAGCGATGGGACAGGGGGCGGAAACACCATATATTTT. Translating gives CASSDGTGGGNTIYF.

The chain carries TRBV29-1 and TRBJ2-7; TRBD1 agrees at 9 bases. CDR1 is SQVTM and CDR2 is ANQGSEA in the germline V gene. This CDR3 comprises 14 residues. With 1 base clipped from V and 4 bases from J, the junction kept 5 bases outside the gene matches. CDR3 amino acids: CSVEGWGQGYEQYF. Here the CDR3 DNA reads TGCAGCGTTGAAGGGTGGGGACAGGGTTACGAGCAGTACTTC.

In DNA form, the CDR3 reads TGTGCCAGCAGCTCGCGGGACGGTCAAGTAGGGGAGCTGTTTTTT. Amino acids: CASSSRDGQVGELFF. The chain links TRBV11-3 to TRBJ2-2, with D possibly being TRBD2 (6 bases). Trimming took off 4 bases at V and 8 bases at J, with 17 bases between the two ends. The CDR3 consists of 15 residues. Germline V gives CDR1 SGHNT, CDR2 YENEEA.

The rearrangement uses TRBV30 and TRBJ2-7, with 9 bases lining up with TRBD1. V lost 0 bases to trimming and J lost 6 bases; unmatched junction nucleotides: 3. This CDR3 region has 13 residues. Germline CDR1 is GTSNPN and CDR2 is SVGIG (reference sequence). Here the CDR3 reads CAWSVGQGSEQYF. DNA of the CDR3: TGTGCCTGGAGTGTAGGACAGGGGTCCGAGCAGTACTTC.

The chain carries TRBV4-2 and TRBJ1-3; D is unresolved. This CDR3 is 16 amino acids long. V was clipped by 0 bases and J by 0 bases, with 9 bases between them. CDR1 and CDR2 from the germline V gene are LGHNA and YNFKEQ. CDR3 coding DNA: TGTGCCAGCAGCCAAGATTTGCCGAGCTCTGGAAACACCATATATTTT. It yields the protein CASSQDLPSSGNTIYF.

This chain links TRBV27 with TRBJ1-1, with D maybe TRBD1 (6 bases). Trimming took 3 bases from V and 0 from J, leaving 11 bases between them. Germline V lookup: CDR1 MNHEY, CDR2 SMNVEV (reference sequence). The CDR3 consists of 15 residues. CDR3 in amino acids: CASSFGGGMNTEAFF. As DNA, the CDR3 is TGTGCCAGCAGTTTCGGTGGGGGCATGAACACTGAAGCTTTCTTT.

The CDR3 nucleotides are TGTGCCAGCAGCCCCGGGGTTCACAATGAGCAGTTCTTC. It encodes CASSPGVHNEQFF. This chain links TRBV5-6 with TRBJ2-1; possibly TRBD2 for D (5 bases). The CDR3 is 13 amino acids. V lost 4 bases and J 5 bases, leaving 10 bases between the germline ends. Germline CDR1 is SGHDT and CDR2 is YYEEEE.

The V gene is TRBV5-6, the J gene TRBJ1-1; D may be TRBD1 (6 bases). Germline assignment: CDR1 SGHDT and CDR2 YYEEEE. The CDR3 consists of 16 residues. Trimming took off 0 bases at V and 0 bases at J, with 12 bases between the two ends. DNA for the CDR3: TGTGCCAGCAGCTTGGATGCAGGGGCGATGAACACTGAAGCTTTCTTT. Its translation: CASSLDAGAMNTEAFF. Based on the CDR3 plus reference TRBV5-6 and TRBJ1-1, the full variable domain is DAGVTQSPTHLIKTRGQQVTLRCSPKSGHDTVSWYQQALGQGPQFIFQYYEEEERQRGNFPDRFSGHQFPNYSSELNVNALLLGDSALYLCASSLDAGAMNTEAFFGQGTRLTVV.

In nucleotides, the CDR3 is TGTGCCTGGAGTTCCACAGAACTCTATGGCTACACCTTC. This gives the protein CAWSSTELYGYTF. The V and J genes are TRBV30 and TRBJ1-2; no reliable D call. The CDR3 totals 13 residues. V shed 2 bases and J shed 4 bases, with 11 bases lying between them. Germline V CDR1 and CDR2: GTSNPN, SVGIG (reference sequence).

The J gene is TRBJ2-1, the V gene TRBV4-1; tentative D call: TRBD2 (5 bases). Per the germline V gene, CDR1 is MGHRA and CDR2 is YSYEKL. Trimming took 2 bases from V and 2 from J, leaving 7 bases between them. The CDR3 is 14 amino acids. CDR3 protein: CASSQQRAYNEQFF. The DNA of the CDR3 is TGCGCCAGCAGCCAACAGAGGGCCTACAATGAGCAGTTCTTC.

Only a few counts were recorded for this clone. The V call is TRBV9, the J call TRBJ2-1; 8 nucleotides match TRBD1. Germline assignment: CDR1 SGDLS and CDR2 YYNGEE. The CDR3 consists of 15 residues. V was pared by 4 bases and J by 7 bases, with 10 bases of the junction left unmatched. CDR3 sequence reads: CASSPRTGFNNEQFF. CDR3 DNA sequence: TGTGCCAGCAGCCCAAGGACAGGGTTTAATAATGAGCAGTTCTTC.

The chain uses TRBV14 and TRBJ2-7; TRBD1 aligns across 7 bases. Germline lookup yields CDR1 SGHDN and CDR2 FVKESK. This CDR3 contains 12 residues. V was clipped by 0 bases and J by 9 bases; unmatched bases: 2. DNA of the CDR3: TGTGCCAGCAGCCAAGATCGGACAGGGCAGTACTTC. Translating it yields CASSQDRTGQYF.

The J gene is TRBJ2-7, the V gene TRBV29-1; 7 positions agree with TRBD1. The CDR3 loop spans 13 amino acids. In germline, CDR1 is SQVTM, CDR2 ANQGSEA. V was clipped by 3 bases and J by 6 bases; unmatched bases: 8. The CDR3 protein is CSVENRGTREQYF. The DNA of the CDR3 is TGCAGCGTTGAGAACAGGGGTACTCGCGAGCAGTACTTC.

The chain uses TRBV6-6 and TRBJ1-6; 9 bases align to TRBD1. Germline-derived CDR1 and CDR2 are MNHNY and SVGAGI (reference sequence). The V and J ends lost 6 bases and 7 bases, in that order; junction bases with no gene match: 4. The CDR3 has 14 amino acids. CDR3 in amino acids: CASRGTGRNSPLHF. CDR3 bases: TGTGCCAGCAGGGGGACAGGGAGGAATTCACCCCTCCACTTT.

The chain combines TRBV7-6 with TRBJ2-1, with 10 positions matching TRBD2. The CDR3 runs to 13 residues. Germline V gene data show CDR1 as SGHVS and CDR2 as FNYEAQ. V lost 5 bases and J lost 10; bases outside the gene matches: 5. The CDR3 DNA reads as TGTGCCAGCAGCACTACTAGCGGGACCGAGCAGTTCTTC. It is translated as CASSTTSGTEQFF. The full variable domain, rest sourced from reference TRBV7-6 and TRBJ2-1, is GAGVSQSPRYKVTKRGQDVALRCDPISGHVSLYWYRQALGQGPEFLTYFNYEAQQDKSGLPNDRFSAERPEGSISTLTIQRTEQRDSAMYRCASSTTSGTEQFFGPGTRLTVL.

This clone came up a few times. The V and J genes are TRBV9 and TRBJ1-1, with D hard to call. CDR3 size: 14 residues. Trimming removed 4 bases at V and 3 bases at J, with 13 bases between. Germline V gene sequence: CDR1 SGDLS, CDR2 YYNGEE. The CDR3 region has the DNA TGTGCCAGCAGCCCACAACCGTTCTACACTGAAGCTTTCTTT. As protein: CASSPQPFYTEAFF. Combining the CDR3 with reference TRBV9 and TRBJ1-1 gives the whole variable domain DSGVTQTPKHLITATGQRVTLRCSPRSGDLSVYWYQQSLDQGLQFLIQYYNGEERAKGNILERFSAQQFPDLHSELNLSSLELGDSALYFCASSPQPFYTEAFFGQGTRLTVV.

This sequence joins TRBV7-9 and TRBJ1-2, with 7 bases fitting TRBD1. V shed 2 bases and J 4 bases; nucleotides not matched to a gene: 10. The CDR3 totals 16 residues. The germline CDR1 and CDR2 sequences are SEHNR and FQNEAQ (reference sequence). The CDR3 is CASSLSRIDRVYGYTF. In DNA form, the CDR3 reads TGTGCCAGCAGCTTAAGCCGAATCGACAGGGTCTATGGCTACACCTTC.

This clone was observed a few times. The CDR3 DNA reads TGTGCCAGCAGCCGGGGACAGGTCGAGGGCGAGCAGTACTTC. This encodes CASSRGQVEGEQYF. The chain couples TRBV5-6 to TRBJ2-7; 8 nucleotides agree with TRBD1. The CDR3 runs to 14 residues. Trimming at V came to 4 bases and at J to 6 bases, leaving 9 bases not matched to a gene. CDR1 and CDR2 from the germline V gene are SGHDT and YYEEEE.

This clone has just a few counts. The chain uses TRBV6-6 and TRBJ1-1; TRBD1 agrees at 8 bases. This CDR3 comprises 13 residues. Trimming removed 6 bases from V and 2 bases from J; junction bases left unmatched: 2. Germline assignment: CDR1 MNHNY and CDR2 SVGAGI (reference sequence). In nucleotides, the CDR3 is TGTGCCAGCAGCGGACAGGGCAACACTGAAGCTTTCTTT. This encodes CASSGQGNTEAFF.

The chain joins TRBV6-5 to TRBJ1-2, with D unresolved. Germline CDR1 is MNHEY and CDR2 is SVGAGI. The CDR3 is 15 residues long. Trimming took 6 bases from V and 3 from J, leaving 17 bases between them. Here the CDR3 DNA reads TGTGCCAGCAGCTCGGTGGGAGGGAAGGACTATGGCTACACCTTC. It is translated as CASSSVGGKDYGYTF.

The chain joins TRBV6-1 to TRBJ2-3; 16 nucleotides match TRBD2. The CDR3 has 18 residues. With 4 bases clipped from V and 4 bases from J, the junction kept 8 bases outside the gene matches. Germline V lookup: CDR1 MNHNS, CDR2 SASEGT. CDR3 amino acids: CASSVGLAGGPLADTQYF. CDR3 DNA sequence: TGTGCCAGCAGTGTGGGACTAGCGGGGGGGCCTCTCGCAGATACGCAGTATTTT.

This clone was observed a few times. The chain is built from TRBV9 and TRBJ1-2; 7 bases map to TRBD1. The ends lost 3 bases at V and 6 bases at J; junction bases unmatched: 14. This CDR3 spans 16 amino acids. Per the germline V gene, CDR1 is SGDLS and CDR2 is YYNGEE. CDR3 coding DNA: TGTGCCAGCAGCGCCCAGACAGGGCTCCCTACTCATGGCTACACCTTC. It specifies CASSAQTGLPTHGYTF.